This T cell receptor (beta chain) was identified in a study of shared clonotypes between healthy human individuals. Looking at the study overall: Each donor had three CD4 naive, three CD4 memory, two CD8 naive and one CD8 memory plate. Study observations and caveats: Sequencing of the sorted subsets was shown by rarefaction to be incomplete despite large depth.

Positive CCR7 selection of CD45RO-negative cells yielded the naive CD8 cells, and terminally differentiated effector memory CD45RA+ cells were excluded. Donors comprised healthy HIV-negative adults lacking recent acute infections or vaccinations. Regarding this clone: No antigen is known for it. Other nucleotide sequences in the sample specify the same CDR3.

The assay was carried out at the deep level. Here immunoSEQ multiplex PCR was the method, and the copy in TCRdb shows in-frame clones only, minus some. The sample records roughly 2 million clones, over 85% being singletons. V shed 5 bases and J shed 4 bases, with 9 bases lying between them. CDR3 length: 13 amino acids. CDR1 SGHVS and CDR2 FQNEAQ come from the germline V gene. The sequence derives from a man aged 18-30 years in good health. The chain links TRBV7-8 to TRBJ2-1, with a weak D call TRBD2 (5 bases). The source material was naive CD8+ T cells sorted from blood. This chain's CDR3 is CASSPTGYNEQFF. Written as DNA, the CDR3 is TGTGCCAGCAGCCCTACGGGATACAATGAGCAGTTCTTC.